The clone carrying this T cell receptor beta chain showed up just once. Germline V gene lookup returns CDR1 SGDLS and CDR2 YYNGEE. The V and J ends lost 0 bases and 5 bases respectively, with 14 bases between them. The CDR3 extends over 15 amino acids. This sample was included in a study of control samples from healthy donors and cancer patients. Profiled with immunoSEQ multiplex PCR; TCRdb holds only in-frame clones, not every one. In the table there are approximately 81,000 clones, around 94% of which are singletons. The chain has TRBV9 and TRBJ2-5, with D tentatively TRBD2 (6 bases). The sample was blood. The clonotype originates from a woman younger than 30 in good health. CDR3 coding DNA: TGTGCCAGCAGCGTAGAGGCCTTGGGGAGGGAGACCCAGTACTTC. Translating it yields CASSVEALGRETQYF. Based on the CDR3 plus reference TRBV9 and TRBJ2-5, the full variable domain is DSGVTQTPKHLITATGQRVTLRCSPRSGDLSVYWYQQSLDQGLQFLIQYYNGEERAKGNILERFSAQQFPDLHSELNLSSLELGDSALYFCASSVEALGRETQYFGPGTRLLVL.